This TCR beta chain was identified during a study of T cell changes during pregnancy in multiple sclerosis. The CDR3 covers 15 residues. Germline V lookup: CDR1 SEHNR, CDR2 FQNEAQ (reference sequence). Between the trimmed V and J ends, which lost 5 bases and 0 bases, there was a span of 14 bases. The method was immunoSEQ multiplex PCR; TCRdb's version includes in-frame clones alone and lacks a portion of them. Of approximately 92,000 clones listed, 85% to 95% are singletons. The sequencing here drew on peripheral blood, taken in the first trimester of pregnancy. The chain uses TRBV7-9 and TRBJ2-7; D gene ambiguous. The receptor was derived from a female donor with multiple sclerosis, enrolled in a pregnancy study. The CDR3: CASSPSQDTSYEQYF. Here the CDR3 DNA reads TGTGCCAGCAGCCCCTCCCAGGATACCTCCTACGAGCAGTACTTC.